This T cell receptor beta chain was recorded in a study of technical replicates of blood from a handful of donors. The assay was immunoSEQ multiplex PCR, and TCRdb's table has in-frame clones only and misses some. The repertoire includes 55,000 to 65,000 clones, around 97% of them detected once, and approximately 0.18% sits in the top ten. The sequenced sample consisted of T cells isolated from PBMCs. The clonotype comes from a human donor in good health.

The CDR3 DNA is TGCGCCAGCAGCCGGGAGTCGAACACTGAAGCTTTCTTT. This translates into CASSRESNTEAFF. The genes are TRBV4-1 and TRBJ1-1, with no clear D. The CDR3 has 13 residues. The V gene's germline CDR1 is MGHRA and CDR2 YSYEKL. V was cut by 4 bases and J by 1 base, with 7 bases left in between.